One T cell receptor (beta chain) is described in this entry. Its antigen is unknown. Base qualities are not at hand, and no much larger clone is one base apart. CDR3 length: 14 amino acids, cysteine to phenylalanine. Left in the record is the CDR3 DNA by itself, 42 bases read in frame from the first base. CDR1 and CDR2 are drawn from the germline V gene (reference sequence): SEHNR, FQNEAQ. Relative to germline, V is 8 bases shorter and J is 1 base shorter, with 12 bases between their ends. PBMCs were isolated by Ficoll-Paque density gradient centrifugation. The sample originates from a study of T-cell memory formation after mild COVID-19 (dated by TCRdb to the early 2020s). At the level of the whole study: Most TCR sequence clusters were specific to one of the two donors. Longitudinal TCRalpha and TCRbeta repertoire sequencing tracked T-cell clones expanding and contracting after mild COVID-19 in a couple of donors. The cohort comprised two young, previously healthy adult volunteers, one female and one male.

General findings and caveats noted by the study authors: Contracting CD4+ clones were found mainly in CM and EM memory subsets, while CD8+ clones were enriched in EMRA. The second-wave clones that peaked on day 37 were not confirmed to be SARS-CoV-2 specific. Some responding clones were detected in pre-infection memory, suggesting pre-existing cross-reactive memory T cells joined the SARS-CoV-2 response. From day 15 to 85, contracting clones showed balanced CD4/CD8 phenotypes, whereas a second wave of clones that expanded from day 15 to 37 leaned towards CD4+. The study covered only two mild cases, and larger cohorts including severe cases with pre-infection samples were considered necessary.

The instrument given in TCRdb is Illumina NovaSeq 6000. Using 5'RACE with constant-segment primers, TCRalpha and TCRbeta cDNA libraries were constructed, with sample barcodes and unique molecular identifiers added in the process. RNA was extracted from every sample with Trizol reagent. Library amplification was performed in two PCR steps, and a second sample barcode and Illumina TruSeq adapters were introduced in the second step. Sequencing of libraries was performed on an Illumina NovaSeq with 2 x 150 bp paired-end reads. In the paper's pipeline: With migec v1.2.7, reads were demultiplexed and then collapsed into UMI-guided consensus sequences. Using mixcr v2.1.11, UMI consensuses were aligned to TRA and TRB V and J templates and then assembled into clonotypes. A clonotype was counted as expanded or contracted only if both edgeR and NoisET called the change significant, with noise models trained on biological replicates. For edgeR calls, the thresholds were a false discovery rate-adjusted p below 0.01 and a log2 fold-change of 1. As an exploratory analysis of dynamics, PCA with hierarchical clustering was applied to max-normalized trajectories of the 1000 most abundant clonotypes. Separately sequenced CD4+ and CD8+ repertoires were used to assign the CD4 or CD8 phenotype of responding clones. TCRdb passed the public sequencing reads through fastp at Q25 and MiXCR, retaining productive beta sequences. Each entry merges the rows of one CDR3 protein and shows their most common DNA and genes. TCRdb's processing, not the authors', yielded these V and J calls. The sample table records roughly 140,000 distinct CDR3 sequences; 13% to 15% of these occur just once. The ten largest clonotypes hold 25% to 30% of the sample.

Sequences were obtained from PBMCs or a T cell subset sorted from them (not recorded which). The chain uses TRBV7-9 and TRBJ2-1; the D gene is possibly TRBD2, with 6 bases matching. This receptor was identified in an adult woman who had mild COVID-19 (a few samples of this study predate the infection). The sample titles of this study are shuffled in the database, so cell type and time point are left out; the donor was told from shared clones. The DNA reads TGTGCCAGCGCAAACGGGGGATCCTACAATGAGCAGTTCTTC. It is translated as CASANGGSYNEQFF. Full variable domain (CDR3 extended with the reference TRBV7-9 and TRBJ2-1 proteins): DTGVSQNPRHKITKRGQNVTFRCDPISEHNRLYWYRQTLGQGPEFLTYFQNEAQLEKSRLLSDRFSAERPKGSFSTLEIQRTEQGDSAMYLCASANGGSYNEQFFGPGTRLTVL.